One sample yielded the 24 T cell receptor beta chains listed below, sequenced in a study of PD-1 blockade in classical Hodgkin lymphoma. Time point in this sample: newly diagnosed, previously untreated cHL patient sample. Through magnetic negative selection, CD8+ T cells were separated from PBMCs that had been thawed. TCRdb keeps only in-frame clones here, not all; method: immunoSEQ multiplex PCR. The sample yields 14,000 to 15,000 clones, around 93% seen once. Input material: CD8+ T cells from blood. The receptors shown here come from a human donor with classical Hodgkin lymphoma.

The CDR3 spells CATSGLEGSGTANQETQYF. CDR3 DNA sequence: TGTGCCACCAGCGGACTAGAGGGTTCCGGGACAGCGAACCAAGAGACCCAGTACTTC. J is TRBJ2-5 and V is TRBV15; D is tentatively TRBD1 or TRBD2 (7 bases each). Trimming removed 5 bases at V and 0 bases at J, with 25 bases between. The germline V gene encodes CDR1 LNHNV and CDR2 YYDKDF (reference sequence). This CDR3 has 19 residues.

The genes are TRBV14 and TRBJ2-5; D remains unclear. V lost 2 bases and J lost 1, with 20 bases in between. The CDR3 extends over 18 amino acids. CDR1 and CDR2 from the germline V gene are SGHDN and FVKESK. The CDR3 protein is CASSQPKVGPGFQETQYF. The CDR3 DNA is TGTGCCAGCAGCCAACCCAAGGTGGGTCCTGGCTTCCAAGAGACCCAGTACTTC.

This rearrangement joins TRBV27 to TRBJ2-7; tentatively, D is TRBD2 (5 bases). V shed 3 bases and J shed 3 bases, with 9 bases lying between them. CDR3 length: 13 amino acids. Germline V CDR1 and CDR2: MNHEY, SMNVEV (reference sequence). The DNA for the CDR3 is TGTGCCAGCAGTTTCAACGAGGGCTACGAGCAGTACTTC. Encoded protein: CASSFNEGYEQYF.

The chain combines TRBV6-5 with TRBJ2-5; D is perhaps TRBD2 (6 bases). Trimming shortened V by 6 bases and J by 5 bases, and 16 bases separated the two germline ends. Germline-derived CDR1 and CDR2 are MNHEY and SVGAGI. The length of the CDR3 is 14 residues. In nucleotides, the CDR3 is TGTGCCAGCAGCCCCGGGGGTCCGGGGGAGACCCAGTACTTC. This sequence encodes CASSPGGPGETQYF.

This sequence joins TRBV10-1 and TRBJ1-1; D uncertain. The CDR3 is made up of 13 amino acids. Trimming cost V 4 bases and J 0 bases, with 6 bases left between them. Germline V lookup: CDR1 WNHNN, CDR2 SYGVQD (reference sequence). The CDR3 DNA sequence: TGCGCCAGCAGTGGCCGGATGAACACTGAAGCTTTCTTT. Amino acid sequence: CASSGRMNTEAFF.

The chain joins TRBV11-2 to TRBJ1-2, with a tentative D call TRBD1 (5 bases). In germline, CDR1 is SGHAT, CDR2 FQNNGV. The CDR3 contains 16 residues. Between the trimmed V and J ends, which lost 2 bases and 7 bases, there was a span of 20 bases. CDR3 residues: CASSLPGTGGTGGYTF. The DNA of the CDR3 is TGTGCCAGCAGCTTACCGGGGACCGGGGGGACGGGTGGCTACACCTTC.

This clone was seen a handful of times. V is TRBV9 and J is TRBJ1-1; the D gene is possibly TRBD1 (5 bases). V gave up 0 bases and J gave up 7 bases, with 10 bases separating them. Germline V gene sequence: CDR1 SGDLS, CDR2 YYNGEE. The CDR3 consists of 13 residues. The CDR3 is CASSVGGYDEAFF. In nucleotides, the CDR3 is TGTGCCAGCAGCGTAGGGGGGTACGATGAAGCTTTCTTT.

The genes are TRBV14 and TRBJ1-1; a possible D gene is TRBD1 (5 bases). The CDR3 sequence is 15 residues long. Germline V CDR1 and CDR2: SGHDN, FVKESK. V dropped 4 bases and J dropped 3 bases, with 15 bases sitting between them. This chain's CDR3 is CASSPRDRGYTEAFF. CDR3 nucleotides: TGTGCCAGCAGCCCCAGGGATAGGGGTTACACTGAAGCTTTCTTT.

The chain links TRBV2 to TRBJ2-1; no reliable D call. The V gene lost 2 bases and the J gene lost 7 bases, with 9 bases spanning the gap. Germline CDR1 and CDR2: SNHLY and FYNNEI. The CDR3 has 13 amino acids. CDR3 in amino acids: CASSEYSYNEQFF. CDR3 DNA: TGTGCCAGCAGTGAATACAGTTATAATGAGCAGTTCTTC.

This chain links TRBV6-1 with TRBJ1-5, with 9 bases aligning to TRBD1. CDR1 is MNHNS and CDR2 is SASEGT in the germline V gene. Trimming cost V 3 bases and J 0 bases; bases outside gene matches: 9. CDR3 size: 18 residues. For the CDR3, the DNA is TGTGCCAGCAGTGATTCTGGACAGGGGACTTATAGCAATCAGCCCCAGCATTTT. Translated, it gives CASSDSGQGTYSNQPQHF.

The V call is TRBV6-5, the J call TRBJ2-7, with no clear D. Deletions cut 6 bases from V and 0 bases from J, with 15 bases between. The CDR3 is made up of 15 amino acids. Germline CDR1 MNHEY, CDR2 SVGAGI. The CDR3 here is CASRLTAISSYEQYF. The DNA for the CDR3 is TGTGCCAGCAGACTCACAGCAATTAGCTCCTACGAGCAGTACTTC.

The genes are TRBV6-6 and TRBJ2-2; no clear D. V shed 5 bases and J shed 7 bases, with 11 bases lying between them. The length of the CDR3 is 13 residues. Per germline, CDR1 MNHNY and CDR2 SVGAGI (reference sequence). CDR3 amino acids: CASSHPPFGELFF. CDR3 nucleotide sequence: TGTGCCAGCAGTCATCCGCCTTTCGGGGAGCTGTTTTTT.

V is TRBV9 and J is TRBJ1-5; D perhaps matches TRBD1 (6 bases). Germline-derived CDR1 and CDR2 are SGDLS and YYNGEE. The CDR3 is made up of 14 amino acids. V was clipped by 0 bases and J by 3 bases, with 7 bases between them. This chain's CDR3 is CASSVGDINQPQHF. CDR3 in DNA: TGTGCCAGCAGCGTAGGGGACATCAATCAGCCCCAGCATTTT.

The rearrangement links TRBV19 to TRBJ1-1; possible D gene TRBD1, 5 bases. The CDR3 runs to 12 residues. Germline V gene lookup returns CDR1 LNHDA and CDR2 SQIVND (reference sequence). The V end was cut by 6 bases, the J end by 7 bases, with 12 bases between. The chain's CDR3 is CASRVQEGEAFF. The CDR3 DNA follows: TGTGCCAGTAGGGTACAGGAAGGTGAAGCTTTCTTT. The full variable domain, with the rest looked up from reference TRBV19 and TRBJ1-1, is DGGITQSPKYLFRKEGQNVTLSCEQNLNHDAMYWYRQDPGQGLRLIYYSQIVNDFQKGDIAEGYSVSREKKESFPLTVTSAQKNPTAFYLCASRVQEGEAFFGQGTRLTVV.

The chain recombines TRBV28 with TRBJ1-4; 7 bases fit TRBD1. The V gene's germline CDR1 is MDHEN and CDR2 SYDVKM. The CDR3 consists of 15 residues. V lost 6 bases and J lost 0; bases outside the gene matches: 4. CDR3: CASRRDSATNEKLFF. CDR3 nucleotides: TGTGCCAGCAGGCGGGACAGCGCAACTAATGAAAAACTGTTTTTT.

V usage is TRBV19 and J usage is TRBJ1-5; possible D gene TRBD1, 6 bases. The CDR3 is 17 amino acids. CDR1 is LNHDA, CDR2 SQIVND, per germline (reference sequence). Trimming pared 3 bases from V and 0 bases from J, leaving 15 bases between. The DNA of the CDR3 is TGTGCCAGTAGTATTACCTCCGGACAGTATAGCAATCAGCCCCAGCATTTT. Its protein is CASSITSGQYSNQPQHF.

This clone was recorded only once. This chain uses TRBV25-1 with TRBJ2-1; TRBD1 matches at 7 bases. CDR3 size: 13 residues. The ends lost 9 bases at V and 4 bases at J; junction bases unmatched: 6. CDR1 MGHDK and CDR2 SYGVNS come from the germline V gene. The CDR3 nucleotides are TGTGCCAGTGGACAGGTTTCATACAATGAGCAGTTCTTC. The encoded protein is CASGQVSYNEQFF.

V is TRBV11-3 and J is TRBJ2-1; TRBD2 matches 8 bases. The V and J ends lost 5 bases and 4 bases, in that order; junction bases with no gene match: 10. CDR1 and CDR2 (germline): SGHNT, YENEEA. This CDR3 has 16 residues. Here the CDR3 DNA reads TGTGCCAGCAGCCCGCCGAGGATAGCGGGATACAATGAGCAGTTCTTC. As protein: CASSPPRIAGYNEQFF.

The gene calls are TRBV2 and TRBJ2-7, with 11 nucleotides matching TRBD1. The CDR3 has 14 residues. J was trimmed by 5 bases and V by 8 bases; bases with no gene match: 8. Germline-derived CDR1 and CDR2 are SNHLY and FYNNEI. This CDR3 is CASPGQGATDEQYF. The DNA of the CDR3 is TGTGCCAGCCCCGGACAGGGGGCGACAGACGAGCAGTACTTC.

The rearrangement uses TRBV27 and TRBJ2-1, with 15 bases aligning to TRBD2. The CDR3 totals 19 residues. Losses at the gene ends were 5 bases for V and 4 bases for J; bases not matched to a gene: 12. CDR1 MNHEY and CDR2 SMNVEV come from the germline V gene (reference sequence). CDR3 in amino acids: CASSPDWTSGRAGYNEQFF. The CDR3 bases are TGTGCCAGCAGTCCTGACTGGACTAGCGGGAGGGCCGGGTACAATGAGCAGTTCTTC.

The table lists this clone with a few counts. The rearrangement uses TRBV29-1 and TRBJ1-1; D not resolved. The CDR3 spans 11 residues. From germline, CDR1 is SQVTM and CDR2 ANQGSEA. V lost 8 bases and J lost 5, with 12 bases in between. The CDR3 spells CSTYSGTEAFF. For the CDR3, the DNA is TGCAGCACATATTCGGGGACTGAAGCTTTCTTT.

The CDR3 coding sequence is TGTGCCAGCAGTGAATTGAGGCACATGAACACTGAAGCTTTCTTT. Protein: CASSELRHMNTEAFF. The V and J genes are TRBV6-1 and TRBJ1-1, with no clear D. The CDR3 is 15 amino acids. Germline CDR1 is MNHNS and CDR2 is SASEGT. The ends were cut back, 2 bases at V and 0 bases at J, with 10 bases in the middle.

The chain carries TRBV29-1 and TRBJ2-7, with a possible D match to TRBD2 (5 bases). Trimming pared 6 bases from V and 6 bases from J, leaving 12 bases between. Germline V gene lookup returns CDR1 SQVTM and CDR2 ANQGSEA. The CDR3 contains 11 residues. For the CDR3, the DNA is TGCAGCGTCCGGGGAACATTCGAGCAGTACTTC. This translates into CSVRGTFEQYF.

This clone was found a few times. CDR3 loop: CAWSEIGGRSGYTF. The CDR3 DNA sequence: TGTGCCTGGAGTGAGATCGGGGGGCGCAGTGGCTACACCTTC. The rearrangement uses TRBV30 and TRBJ1-2, with D possibly being TRBD1 (6 bases). CDR1 is GTSNPN, CDR2 SVGIG, per germline (reference sequence). V was pared by 1 base and J by 7 bases, with 16 bases between. The CDR3 has 14 residues.